Below, one T cell receptor (beta chain) is given with its context. The sample comes from a study of T-cell memory formation after mild COVID-19. MiXCR, run by TCRdb on the 5' RACE reads, gives a single entry per CDR3 protein. Among 410,000 or so distinct CDR3 sequences listed, under 25% were seen once. CDR3 length: 15 residues. The V and J ends lost 2 bases and 0 bases respectively, with 7 bases between them. This TCR came from an adult woman who had mild COVID-19 (a few samples of this study predate the infection). Cell type and time point are not known. The sequenced sample was PBMCs or a T cell subset sorted from them (not recorded which). The chain combines TRBV12-3 or TRBV12-4 with TRBJ1-4; unclear D gene. The CDR3 nucleotides are TGTGCCAGCAGTTTAATCTGGACAACTAATGAAAAACTGTTTTTT. Translation: CASSLIWTTNEKLFF.